Presented here are 19 T cell receptor beta chains from one specimen sequenced in a study of T cells after yellow fever vaccination. Each CDR3 protein is one row after TCRdb ran MiXCR on the 5' RACE reads. The sample has 400,000 to 450,000 distinct CDR3 sequences; 18% are singletons. The sample in question was PBMCs, obtained before the yellow fever booster vaccination. These receptor sequences come from a man between 18 and 29 years old who received the YFV17D yellow fever vaccine.

V usage is TRBV29-1 and J usage is TRBJ2-3; a weak D match, TRBD2 (5 bases). The CDR3 consists of 14 residues. Trimming shortened V by 5 bases and J by 4 bases, and 16 bases separated the two germline ends. Germline V lookup: CDR1 SQVTM, CDR2 ANQGSEA. The CDR3, as DNA: TGCAGCGTTTGGCCCGGGCTAGCCGCAGATACGCAGTATTTT. Encoded protein: CSVWPGLAADTQYF.

V and J are TRBV5-1 and TRBJ2-2; D is possibly TRBD2 (6 bases). Germline V gene sequence: CDR1 SGHRS, CDR2 YFSETQ. The CDR3 covers 13 residues. Trimming stripped 10 bases from V and 1 base from J, with 11 bases between. The CDR3 loop reads CAGRGENTGELFF. The CDR3 DNA is TGCGCCGGACGCGGGGAGAACACCGGGGAGCTGTTTTTT.

CDR3 DNA sequence: TGTGCCAGCAGGATGCGCAGGGTCCACGAGCAGTACTTC. This translates into CASRMRRVHEQYF. This chain uses TRBV5-6 with TRBJ2-7, with a weak D call TRBD1 (5 bases). The V gene lost 5 bases and the J gene lost 5 bases, with 14 bases spanning the gap. CDR1 is SGHDT and CDR2 is YYEEEE in the germline V gene. The CDR3 consists of 13 residues.

J is TRBJ2-7 and V is TRBV7-9; 8 positions agree with TRBD1. In germline, CDR1 is SEHNR, CDR2 FQNEAQ (reference sequence). The V gene end was trimmed by 4 bases and the J gene end by 5 bases; junction bases not matched to a gene: 7. This CDR3 region has 14 residues. The CDR3 bases are TGTGCCAGCAGCTCCCTGGACAGGGTCAACGAGCAGTACGTC. Residues: CASSSLDRVNEQYV.

The DNA of the CDR3 is TGTGCCAGCAGGCCCGGGACAGGGGCCACTGAAGCTTTCTTT. This sequence encodes CASRPGTGATEAFF. This chain links TRBV2 with TRBJ1-1; 10 nucleotides agree with TRBD1. CDR3 size: 14 residues. CDR1 and CDR2 from the germline V gene are SNHLY and FYNNEI. With V trimmed by 6 bases and J by 4 bases, 5 bases remained unmatched.

This clonotype was counted a few times. This rearrangement joins TRBV3-1 to TRBJ2-7, with D hard to call. The CDR3 has 11 residues. Trimming took 1 base from V and 5 from J, leaving 3 bases between them. The germline V gene has CDR1 LGHDT and CDR2 YNNKEL (reference sequence). The CDR3 DNA is TGTGCCAGCAGCCAAGCCCACGAGCAGTACTTC. It codes for CASSQAHEQYF.

The DNA of the CDR3 is TGTGCCAGTAGTATAGCTGGGACTAGGAATGAGCAGTTCTTC. Protein: CASSIAGTRNEQFF. The V call is TRBV19, the J call TRBJ2-1; TRBD2 agrees at 8 bases. V was clipped by 1 base and J by 7 bases; unmatched bases: 3. Germline V CDR1 and CDR2: LNHDA, SQIVND (reference sequence). There are 14 residues in the CDR3.

This clonotype was found a few times. The chain employs TRBV7-9 and TRBJ2-4; perhaps TRBD2 as D (5 bases). Germline CDR1 is SEHNR and CDR2 is FQNEAQ (reference sequence). Trimming took 3 bases from V and 15 from J, leaving 15 bases between them. This CDR3 region has 12 residues. The CDR3 DNA reads as TGTGCCAGCAGCTTCGCTGGTCAGCGGTGGTACTTC. Its protein product is CASSFAGQRWYF.

The chain combines TRBV5-1 with TRBJ1-2; TRBD1 is a possible D gene (5 bases). The ends were cut back, 8 bases at V and 3 bases at J, with 11 bases in the middle. Germline V gene sequence: CDR1 SGHRS, CDR2 YFSETQ. This CDR3 region has 12 residues. DNA of the CDR3: TGCGCCAGTAAGGACATTTACTATGGCTACACCTTC. Its protein product is CASKDIYYGYTF.

This clonotype was counted a few times. The chain carries TRBV12-3 or TRBV12-4 and TRBJ1-5, with D unclear. The CDR3 runs to 14 residues. Trimming stripped 7 bases from V and 0 bases from J, with 10 bases between. CDR3 sequence: CASMSTGSNQPQHF. The CDR3 DNA follows: TGTGCCAGCATGTCGACGGGTAGCAATCAGCCCCAGCATTTT.

A few counts support this clonotype. This chain joins TRBV4-1 and TRBJ1-2; D call uncertain. The germline V gene has CDR1 MGHRA and CDR2 YSYEKL. Trimming left V 0 bases short and J 2 bases short, with 10 bases between. CDR3 size: 15 residues. CDR3 DNA sequence: TGCGCCAGCAGCCAAGAGCGGAAGGTGAACTATGGCTACACCTTC. This gives the protein CASSQERKVNYGYTF.

The rearrangement uses TRBV6-6 and TRBJ1-5; maybe TRBD1 (5 bases). Germline V gene lookup returns CDR1 MNHNY and CDR2 SVGAGI (reference sequence). Trimming pared 5 bases from V and 3 bases from J, leaving 17 bases between. This CDR3 has 16 residues. CDR3 sequence: CASSALGERYNQPQHF. The CDR3 bases are TGTGCCAGCAGTGCCTTGGGGGAGAGGTACAATCAGCCCCAGCATTTT.

This clonotype was detected only a few times. The junction differs from germline at one of its ends, possibly a read error. The genes are TRBV6-2 or TRBV6-3 and TRBJ1-1, with no clear D. CDR3 length: 11 residues. CDR1 and CDR2 from the germline V gene are MNHEY and SVGEGT. The CDR3 spells CASSYSGGFTF. In DNA form, the CDR3 reads TGTGCCAGCAGTTACTCCGGTGGTTTTACCTTT.

This clonotype was observed a few times. The CDR3 DNA reads as TGTGCCAGCAGCTCCCCAACGGCCTACAATGAGCAGTTCTTC. Translating it yields CASSSPTAYNEQFF. The chain recombines TRBV7-9 with TRBJ2-1; D gene ambiguous. V shed 4 bases and J shed 2 bases, with 9 bases lying between them. CDR3 length: 14 amino acids. The V gene's germline CDR1 is SEHNR and CDR2 FQNEAQ (reference sequence).

The chain uses TRBV19 and TRBJ1-2; TRBD1 is a possible D gene (5 bases). Trimming removed 1 base from V and 6 bases from J, with 15 bases in between. The CDR3 spans 15 residues. The germline V gene encodes CDR1 LNHDA and CDR2 SQIVND (reference sequence). The CDR3, as DNA: TGTGCCAGTAGTATAGTGGCAGGGAACTTCAATGGCTACACCTTC. It encodes CASSIVAGNFNGYTF.

This clonotype appeared a few times. The gene calls are TRBV4-3 and TRBJ2-3; D may be TRBD1 or TRBD2 (7 bases each). This CDR3 contains 13 residues. Looked up from germline, CDR1 is LGHNA and CDR2 is YSLEER. Deletions cut 8 bases from V and 2 bases from J, with 11 bases between. The CDR3 DNA is TGCGCCAGCGGGAGGGGGCTCACAGATACGCAGTATTTT. Its translation: CASGRGLTDTQYF.

This clonotype turned up a few times. V and J are TRBV29-1 and TRBJ2-7; TRBD1 aligns across 8 bases. Germline trimming cut 7 bases from V and 5 bases from J; bases unmatched to any gene: 7. The germline gives CDR1 SQVTM, CDR2 ANQGSEA. The CDR3 extends over 12 amino acids. The CDR3 nucleotides are TGCAGCGCACAAGACAGGGGCCACGAGCAGTACTTC. Translated: CSAQDRGHEQYF.

CDR3 nucleotides: TGTGCCAGCAGCGCGTCGCCCGGGACAGGGAGCTACGAGCAGTACTTC. Translation gives CASSASPGTGSYEQYF. This chain joins TRBV7-9 and TRBJ2-7, with TRBD1 identical over 9 bases. Unmatched junction bases numbered 11, after V lost 5 bases and J lost 3 bases. There are 16 residues in the CDR3. CDR1 is SEHNR, CDR2 FQNEAQ, per germline (reference sequence).

The V call is TRBV6-9, the J call TRBJ2-3; no definite D call. Germline V gene sequence: CDR1 MNHGY, CDR2 SVAAGI. Trimming shortened V by 6 bases and J by 11 bases, and 18 bases separated the two germline ends. The length of the CDR3 is 13 residues. The CDR3 DNA follows: TGTGCCAGCAGACCCCTGCGGATCCGTGGGCAGTATTTT. Protein product: CASRPLRIRGQYF.